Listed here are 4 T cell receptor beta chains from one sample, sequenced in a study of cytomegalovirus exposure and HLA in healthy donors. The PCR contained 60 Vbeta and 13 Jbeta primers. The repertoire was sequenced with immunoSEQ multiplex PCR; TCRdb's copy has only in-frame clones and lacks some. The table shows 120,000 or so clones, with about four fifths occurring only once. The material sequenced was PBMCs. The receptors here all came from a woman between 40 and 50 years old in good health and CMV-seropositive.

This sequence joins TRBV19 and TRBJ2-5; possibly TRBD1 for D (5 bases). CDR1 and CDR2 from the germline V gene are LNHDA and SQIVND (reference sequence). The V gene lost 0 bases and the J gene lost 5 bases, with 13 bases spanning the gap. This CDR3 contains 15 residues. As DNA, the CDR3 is TGTGCCAGTAGTATAGAGGGATATGGGGCGGAGACCCAGTACTTC. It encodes CASSIEGYGAETQYF.

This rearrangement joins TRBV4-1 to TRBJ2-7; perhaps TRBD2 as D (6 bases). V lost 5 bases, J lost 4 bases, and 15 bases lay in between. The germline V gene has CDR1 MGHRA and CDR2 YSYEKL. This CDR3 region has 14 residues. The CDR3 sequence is CASSSNAGRYEQYF. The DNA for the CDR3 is TGCGCCAGCAGCTCAAATGCGGGGCGGTACGAGCAGTACTTC.

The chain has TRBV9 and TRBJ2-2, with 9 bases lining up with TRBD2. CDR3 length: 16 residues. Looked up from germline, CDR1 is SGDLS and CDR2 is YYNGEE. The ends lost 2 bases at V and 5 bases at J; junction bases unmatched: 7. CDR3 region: CASSVGGRVATGELFF. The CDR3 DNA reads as TGTGCCAGCAGCGTGGGCGGGAGGGTTGCGACCGGGGAGCTGTTTTTT.

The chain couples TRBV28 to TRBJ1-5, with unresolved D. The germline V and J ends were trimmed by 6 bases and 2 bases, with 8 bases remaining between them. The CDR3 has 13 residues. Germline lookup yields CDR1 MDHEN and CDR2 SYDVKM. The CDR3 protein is CASRRAGNQPQHF. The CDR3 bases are TGTGCCAGCAGGAGGGCTGGCAATCAGCCCCAGCATTTT.